This TCR beta chain originates from a study of blood T cell repertoires in COVID-19 (dated by TCRdb to 2019 to 2021). Study-wide context: The collaborator samples originated in the United States, Italy and Spain and spanned the acute and convalescent phases of COVID-19. The prospective study material was composed of cDNA or gDNA derived from T cells, B-cell-depleted T cells, or PBMCs. Deeply sampled blood TCRbeta repertoires from subjects exposed to, actively infected with, or recovered from COVID-19 were included in the dataset. The repertoires were made available in a free public database intended to serve as a resource for research on the immune response to SARS-CoV-2. Samples were obtained from the ongoing ImmuneRACE study (first 160 participants) and from approximately 1,200 subjects provided by 6 global collaborators. Nearly every sample came with metadata listing a de-identified subject ID, COVID-19 status, age in years and sex. HLA class I and class II types, where available, came from metadata supplied by the sample provider rather than from assay-based typing. On the study overall, not on this receptor specifically: Clinical and demographic metadata were provided uncurated, with the amount varying by source and participant.

In Seattle, one collaborating source enrolled patients while the infection was active and tracked those patients longitudinally over the course of disease. Whole blood was collected in K2EDTA tubes by collaborating institutions according to the institutions' own protocols. For TCRbeta analysis, collaborators shipped samples as frozen whole blood, isolated PBMCs, or DNA extracted from either of those sample types. The immunoSEQ Assay, a bias-controlled multiplex PCR, was used to amplify TCRbeta CDR3 regions from genomic DNA. Per the authors' processing: Within the assay, amplification of reference gene primers was used to estimate how many nucleated cells each sample contained. Sequence reads were collapsed and filtered to measure the absolute abundance of every unique TCRbeta CDR3 rearrangement. For each sample, productive Simpson clonality was calculated by taking the square root of Simpson's diversity index across productive rearrangements. TCRdb's version of the immuneACCESS table is confined to in-frame rearrangements and falls short of the full clone set. An unresolved V gene accounts for under half of the shortfall where checked; the remainder is of unknown origin. Clone size and V and J calls were adopted from that table, with D and trimming inferred from the DNA. This sample comprises about 220,000 clones, almost 85% of them detected only once. The ten top clones hold 2.4% of the sample.

V has 7 bases trimmed and J has 7 bases trimmed; junction bases matching no gene number 8. The CDR3 runs 15 residues from the cysteine to the phenylalanine. Only CDR3 DNA is held: 45 bases, read in frame from base 1. Comments on this clone: Which antigen it targets is not known. It has no much larger one-base neighbor in the sample; base qualities were not kept.

The rearrangement combines TRBV23-1 with TRBJ2-1, and 12 junction bases match TRBD1. TRBV23-1 falls under the ORF class, with uncertain function. The TCR originated in a woman in her 70s with COVID-19, enrolled during active disease. Sequenced input: peripheral blood. The CDR3 reads as follows: CASTRDRGRRNEQFF. The nucleotides are TGCGCCAGCACTCGGGACAGGGGGCGGCGGAATGAGCAGTTCTTC.